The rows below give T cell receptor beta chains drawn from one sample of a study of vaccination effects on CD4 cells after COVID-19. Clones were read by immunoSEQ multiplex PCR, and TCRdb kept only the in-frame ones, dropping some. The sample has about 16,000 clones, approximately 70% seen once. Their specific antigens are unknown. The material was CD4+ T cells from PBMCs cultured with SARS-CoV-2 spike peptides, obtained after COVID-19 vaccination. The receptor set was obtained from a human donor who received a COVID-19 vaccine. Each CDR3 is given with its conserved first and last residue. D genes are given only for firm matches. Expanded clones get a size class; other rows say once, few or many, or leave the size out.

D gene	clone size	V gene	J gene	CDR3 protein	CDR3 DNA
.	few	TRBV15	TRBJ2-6	CATSRDSHRANVLTF	TGTGCCACCAGCAGAGACTCCCACCGGGCCAACGTCCTGACTTTC
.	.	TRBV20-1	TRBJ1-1	CSASLGGSLRNTEAFF	TGCAGTGCTAGTTTGGGAGGCAGCTTGAGGAACACTGAAGCTTTCTTT
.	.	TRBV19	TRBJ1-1	CASITAMNTEAFF	TGTGCCAGTATCACGGCCATGAACACTGAAGCTTTCTTT
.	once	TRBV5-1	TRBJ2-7	CASSGDGPYEQYF	TGCGCCAGCAGCGGGGACGGTCCCTACGAGCAGTACTTC
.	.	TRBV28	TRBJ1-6	CASSPPLHF	TGTGCCAGCAGTCCCCCCCTCCACTTT
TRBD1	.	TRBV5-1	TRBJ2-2	CASWDRGRNTGELFF	TGCGCCAGCTGGGACAGGGGCCGGAACACCGGGGAGCTGTTTTTT
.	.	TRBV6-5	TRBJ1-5	CASLPPGGNQPQHF	TGTGCCAGCCTCCCTCCAGGGGGCAATCAGCCCCAGCATTTT
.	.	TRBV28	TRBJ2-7	CASSVEYEQYF	TGTGCCAGCTCAGTGGAATACGAGCAGTACTTC
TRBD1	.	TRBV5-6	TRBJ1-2	CASSESQGNYGYTF	TGTGCCAGCAGCGAATCACAGGGGAACTATGGCTACACCTTC
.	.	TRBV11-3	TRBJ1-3	CASSQGPASGNTIYF	TGTGCCAGCAGCCAAGGACCGGCCTCTGGAAACACCATATATTTT
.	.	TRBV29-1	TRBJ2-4	CSAWLAKNIQYF	TGCAGCGCCTGGCTAGCCAAAAACATTCAGTACTTC
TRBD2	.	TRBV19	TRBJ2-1	CASSISAGLAGNEQFF	TGTGCCAGTAGTATAAGCGCGGGACTAGCGGGTAATGAGCAGTTCTTC
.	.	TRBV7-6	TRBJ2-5	CASSLVAADGETQYF	TGTGCCAGCAGCTTGGTAGCCGCTGATGGGGAGACCCAGTACTTC
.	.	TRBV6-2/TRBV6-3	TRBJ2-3	CASSYGTDTQYF	TGTGCCAGCAGTTACGGGACAGATACGCAGTATTTT
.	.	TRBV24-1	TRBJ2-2	CATSDLGGEGTGELFF	TGTGCCACCAGTGATTTGGGGGGCGAGGGCACCGGGGAGCTGTTTTTT
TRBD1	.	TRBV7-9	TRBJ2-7	CASSLASRGQVRAYEQYF	TGTGCCAGCAGCCTAGCCTCCCGAGGACAGGTCAGGGCCTACGAGCAGTACTTC
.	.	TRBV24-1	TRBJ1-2	CATSEGAGGYTF	TGTGCCACCAGTGAGGGCGCGGGGGGCTACACCTTC
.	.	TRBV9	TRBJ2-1	CASSVAIGKNYNEQFF	TGTGCCAGCAGCGTAGCTATAGGGAAAAACTACAATGAGCAGTTCTTC
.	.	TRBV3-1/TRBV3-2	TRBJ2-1	CASSRADSNEQFF	TGTGCCAGCAGCCGCGCGGACTCCAATGAGCAGTTCTTC
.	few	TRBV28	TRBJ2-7	CASSGRGLSSYEQYF	TGTGCCAGCAGTGGCCGTGGGCTGAGCTCCTACGAGCAGTACTTC
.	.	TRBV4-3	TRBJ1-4	CASSLVPTTNEKLFF	TGCGCCAGCAGCCTAGTCCCCACAACTAATGAAAAACTGTTTTTT
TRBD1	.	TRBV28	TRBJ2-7	CASSLPGTGAYEQYF	TGTGCCAGCAGTTTGCCCGGGACAGGAGCTTACGAGCAGTACTTC
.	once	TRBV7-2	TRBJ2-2	CASSLNRAEDTGELFF	TGTGCCAGCAGCTTAAATCGGGCAGAGGACACCGGGGAGCTGTTTTTT
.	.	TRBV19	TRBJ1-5	CASSIVPGSNQPQHF	TGTGCCAGTAGTATAGTTCCAGGTAGCAATCAGCCCCAGCATTTT
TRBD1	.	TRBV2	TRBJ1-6	CASTPQGGKNSPLHF	TGTGCCAGCACCCCACAGGGGGGGAAAAATTCACCCCTCCACTTT
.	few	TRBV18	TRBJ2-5	CASSPYPGETQYF	TGTGCCAGCTCACCCTACCCCGGAGAGACCCAGTACTTC
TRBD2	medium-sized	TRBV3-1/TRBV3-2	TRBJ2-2	CASSSAGGRGELFF	TGTGCCAGCAGCTCCGCGGGGGGCCGAGGGGAGCTGTTTTTT
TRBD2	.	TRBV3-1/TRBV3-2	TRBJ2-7	CASSRISGGRADEQYF	TGTGCCAGCAGCCGTATTTCTGGCGGGAGAGCGGACGAGCAGTACTTC
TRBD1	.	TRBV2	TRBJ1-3	CASRTRDRGSGNTIYF	TGTGCCAGCAGAACCCGGGACAGGGGTTCTGGAAACACCATATATTTT
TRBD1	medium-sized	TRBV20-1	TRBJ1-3	CSASAQGALGNTIYF	TGCAGTGCTAGTGCACAGGGGGCGCTTGGAAACACCATATATTTT
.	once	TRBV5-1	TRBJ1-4	CASSMGISNEKLFF	TGCGCCAGCAGCATGGGTATATCTAATGAAAAACTGTTTTTT
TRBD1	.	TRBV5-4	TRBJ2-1	CASTTGQGGTPYNEQFF	TGTGCCAGCACCACGGGACAGGGGGGGACGCCGTACAATGAGCAGTTCTTC
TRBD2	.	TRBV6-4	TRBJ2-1	CASSDPLAGGTSYNEQFF	TGTGCCAGCAGTGACCCCCTAGCGGGGGGCACCTCCTACAATGAGCAGTTCTTC
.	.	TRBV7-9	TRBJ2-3	CASSSGRRGSSTDTQYF	TGTGCCAGCAGCTCGGGACGGCGGGGATCTAGCACAGATACGCAGTATTTT
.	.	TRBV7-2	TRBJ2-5	CASSFSGQETQYF	TGTGCCAGCAGCTTTAGCGGACAAGAGACCCAGTACTTC
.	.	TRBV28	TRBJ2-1	CASSSFSSGVGGYNEQFF	TGTGCCAGCAGTTCATTTTCCTCCGGGGTGGGGGGTTATAATGAGCAGTTCTTC
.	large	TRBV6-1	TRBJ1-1	CASSERGREAFF	TGTGCCAGCAGTGAAAGAGGGCGTGAAGCTTTCTTT
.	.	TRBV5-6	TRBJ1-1	CASSSVQGRVGAFF	TGTGCCAGCAGCTCGGTACAGGGTAGGGTTGGGGCTTTCTTT
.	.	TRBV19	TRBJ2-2	CASSKGVTGELFF	TGTGCCAGTAGTAAGGGGGTCACCGGGGAGCTGTTTTTT
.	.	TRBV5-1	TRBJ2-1	CASSLISGPYNEQFF	TGCGCCAGCAGCTTGATCAGCGGGCCCTACAATGAGCAGTTCTTC
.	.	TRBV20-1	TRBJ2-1	CSAYDGDGQFF	TGCAGTGCCTACGACGGGGACGGTCAGTTCTTC